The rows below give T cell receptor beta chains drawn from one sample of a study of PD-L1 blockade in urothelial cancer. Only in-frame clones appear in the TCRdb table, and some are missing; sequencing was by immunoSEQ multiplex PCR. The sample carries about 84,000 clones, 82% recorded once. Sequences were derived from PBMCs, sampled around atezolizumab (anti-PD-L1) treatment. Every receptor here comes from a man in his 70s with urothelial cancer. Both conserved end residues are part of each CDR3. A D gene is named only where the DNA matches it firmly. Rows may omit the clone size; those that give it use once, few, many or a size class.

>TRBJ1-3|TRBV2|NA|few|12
CASAGGGNTIYF
TGTGCCAGTGCGGGGGGTGGAAACACCATATATTTT
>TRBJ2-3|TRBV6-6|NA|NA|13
CASTRGRADTQYF
TGTGCCAGCACCAGAGGGCGGGCAGATACGCAGTATTTT
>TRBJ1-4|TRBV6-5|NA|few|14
CASSIRGINEKLFF
TGTGCCAGCAGTATCAGAGGGATTAATGAAAAACTGTTTTTT
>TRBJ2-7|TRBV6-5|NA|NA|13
CASSLRQAYEQYF
TGTGCCAGCAGCCTCCGGCAGGCCTACGAGCAGTACTTC
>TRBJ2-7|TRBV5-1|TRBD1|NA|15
CASSLVGTGAYEQYF
TGCGCCAGCAGCTTGGTCGGGACAGGGGCCTACGAGCAGTACTTC
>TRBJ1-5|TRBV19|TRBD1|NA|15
CASSPGQGVNQPQHF
TGTGCCAGTAGTCCGGGACAGGGGGTCAATCAGCCCCAGCATTTT
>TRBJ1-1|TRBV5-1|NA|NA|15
CASSAGTGRNTEAFF
TGCGCCAGCAGCGCCGGTACAGGGAGGAACACTGAAGCTTTCTTT
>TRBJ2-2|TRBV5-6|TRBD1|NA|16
CASSLRDRGGTGELFF
TGTGCCAGCAGCCTCCGGGACAGGGGTGGCACCGGGGAGCTGTTTTTT
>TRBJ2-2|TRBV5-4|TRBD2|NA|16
CASSDLVVAGSRELFF
TGTGCCAGCAGCGACCTGGTGGTAGCGGGGTCCAGGGAGCTGTTTTTT
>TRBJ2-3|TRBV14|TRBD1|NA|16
CASSQGRDRGTDTQYF
TGTGCCAGCAGCCAAGGGAGGGACAGGGGCACAGATACGCAGTATTTT
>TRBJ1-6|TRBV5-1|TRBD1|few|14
CASSSGQDNSPLHF
TGCGCCAGCAGCTCGGGACAGGATAATTCACCCCTCCACTTT
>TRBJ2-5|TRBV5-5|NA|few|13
CASSWGVAETQYF
TGTGCCAGCAGCTGGGGGGTAGCTGAGACCCAGTACTTC
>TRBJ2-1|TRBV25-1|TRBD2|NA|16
CASSIISGGAGDEQFF
TGTGCCAGCAGTATTATTAGCGGGGGGGCCGGTGATGAGCAGTTCTTC
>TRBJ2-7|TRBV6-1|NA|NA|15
CASSEDGGGLDEQYF
TGTGCCAGCAGTGAAGATGGGGGGGGGCTTGACGAGCAGTACTTC
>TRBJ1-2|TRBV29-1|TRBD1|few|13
CSVAPHDREGYTF
TGCAGCGTTGCACCTCACGACAGGGAAGGCTACACCTTC
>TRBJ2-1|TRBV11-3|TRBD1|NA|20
CASSLDAGGRGSGGYNEQFF
TGTGCCAGCAGCTTAGACGCAGGGGGCAGGGGGTCGGGTGGATACAATGAGCAGTTCTTC
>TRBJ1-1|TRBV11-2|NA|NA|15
CASSTLVGGYTEAFF
TGTGCCAGCAGCACCCTTGTGGGGGGTTACACTGAAGCTTTCTTT
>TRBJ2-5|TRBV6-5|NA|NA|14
CASSYSGTWGTQYF
TGTGCCAGCAGTTACTCTGGGACTTGGGGGACCCAGTACTTC
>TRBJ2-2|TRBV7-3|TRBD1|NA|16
CASSRQGAGLTGELFF
TGTGCCAGCAGCCGACAGGGGGCCGGTCTCACCGGGGAGCTGTTTTTT
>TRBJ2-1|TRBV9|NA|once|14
CASSVAGSYNEQFF
TGTGCCAGCAGCGTAGCAGGGTCCTACAATGAGCAGTTCTTC
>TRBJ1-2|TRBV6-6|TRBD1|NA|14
CASSYSTGGGGYTF
TGTGCCAGCAGTTACTCGACAGGGGGAGGTGGCTACACCTTC
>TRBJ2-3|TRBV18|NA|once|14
CASSPSLQGGTQYF
TGTGCCAGCTCACCATCCCTACAGGGAGGGACGCAGTATTTT
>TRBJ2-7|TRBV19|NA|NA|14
CASSMTGSSYEQYF
TGTGCCAGTAGTATGACAGGAAGCTCCTACGAGCAGTACTTC
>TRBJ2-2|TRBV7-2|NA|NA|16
CASSSTGQGYTGELFF
TGTGCCAGCAGCTCAACTGGCCAGGGATACACCGGGGAGCTGTTTTTT
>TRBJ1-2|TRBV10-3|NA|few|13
CAISYEEVYGYTF
TGTGCCATCAGTTATGAGGAGGTCTATGGCTACACCTTC
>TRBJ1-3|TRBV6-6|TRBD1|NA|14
CASRPTGAGNTIYF
TGTGCCAGCAGACCTACAGGGGCTGGAAACACCATATATTTT
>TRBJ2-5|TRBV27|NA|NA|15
CASSPNAGRKETQYF
TGTGCCAGCAGTCCCAACGCGGGTAGGAAAGAGACCCAGTACTTC
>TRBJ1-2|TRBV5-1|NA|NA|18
CASTRGGSAEEANYGYTF
TGCGCCAGCACCCGGGGGGGGTCTGCGGAGGAGGCAAACTATGGCTACACCTTC
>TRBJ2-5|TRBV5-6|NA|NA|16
CASSFGAGTRQETQYF
TGTGCCAGCAGTTTTGGAGCGGGGACACGCCAAGAGACCCAGTACTTC
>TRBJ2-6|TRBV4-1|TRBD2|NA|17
CASSQEWDYAGANVLTF
TGCGCCAGCAGCCAAGAGTGGGACTATGCTGGGGCCAACGTCCTGACTTTC
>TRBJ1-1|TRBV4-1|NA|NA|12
CASSQEPREAFF
TGCGCCAGCAGCCAAGAGCCGAGAGAAGCTTTCTTT
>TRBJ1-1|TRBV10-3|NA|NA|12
CAISESGGEAFF
TGTGCCATCAGTGAGTCGGGGGGAGAAGCTTTCTTT
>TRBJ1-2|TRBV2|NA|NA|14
CASSAQSSNYGYTF
TGTGCCAGCAGTGCACAGAGTTCTAACTATGGCTACACCTTC
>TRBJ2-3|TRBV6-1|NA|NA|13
CASSATSIDTQYF
TGTGCCAGCAGCGCAACTAGCATCGATACGCAGTATTTT
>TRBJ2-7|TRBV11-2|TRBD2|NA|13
CASSSLAAYEQYF
TGTGCCAGCAGCTCGCTAGCGGCCTACGAGCAGTACTTC
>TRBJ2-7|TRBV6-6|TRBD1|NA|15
CASSYHGQGENEQYF
TGTGCCAGCAGTTATCATGGACAGGGGGAAAACGAGCAGTACTTC
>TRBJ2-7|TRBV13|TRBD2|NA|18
CASSIGTLLAGSSYEQYF
TGTGCCAGCAGCATTGGTACTCTGCTAGCGGGAAGCTCCTACGAGCAGTACTTC
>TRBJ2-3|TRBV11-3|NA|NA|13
CASSPTRSDTQYF
TGTGCCAGCAGTCCAACTAGATCCGATACGCAGTATTTT
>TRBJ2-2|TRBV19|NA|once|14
CASSIGPTSGELFF
TGTGCCAGTAGTATTGGTCCTACGTCCGGGGAGCTGTTTTTT
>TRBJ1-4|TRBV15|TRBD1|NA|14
CATRQGPANEKLFF
TGTGCCACCCGACAGGGTCCGGCTAATGAAAAACTGTTTTTT
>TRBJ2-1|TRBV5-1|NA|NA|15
CASSQDNPYNNEQFF
TGCGCCAGCAGCCAGGACAATCCTTACAACAATGAGCAGTTCTTC
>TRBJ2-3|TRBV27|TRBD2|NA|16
CASSFFSGGPSDTQYF
TGTGCCAGCAGTTTTTTTAGCGGGGGTCCCTCAGATACGCAGTATTTT
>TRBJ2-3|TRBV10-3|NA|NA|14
CAISDKFSTDTQYF
TGTGCCATCAGTGACAAATTTAGCACAGATACGCAGTATTTT
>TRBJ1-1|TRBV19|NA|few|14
CASSTSKFYTEAFF
TGTGCCAGTAGTACTAGTAAATTCTACACTGAAGCTTTCTTT
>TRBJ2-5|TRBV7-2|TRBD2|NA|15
CASGIAGGYQETQYF
TGTGCCAGCGGGATAGCGGGGGGGTACCAAGAGACCCAGTACTTC
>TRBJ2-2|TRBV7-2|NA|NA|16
CASSKSRVGNTGELFF
TGTGCCAGCAGTAAAAGCAGGGTCGGGAACACCGGGGAGCTGTTTTTT
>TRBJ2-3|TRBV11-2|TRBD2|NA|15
CASSLGLAVTDTQYF
TGTGCCAGCAGCCTGGGACTAGCGGTCACAGATACGCAGTATTTT
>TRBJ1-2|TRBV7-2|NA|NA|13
CASSPDRNYGYTF
TGTGCCAGCAGCCCCGACAGGAACTATGGCTACACCTTC
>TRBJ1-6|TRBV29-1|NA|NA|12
CSVGEENSPLHF
TGCAGCGTTGGCGAAGAGAATTCACCCCTCCACTTT
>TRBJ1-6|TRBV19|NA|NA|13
CASRWQGNSPLHF
TGTGCCAGTAGGTGGCAGGGGAATTCACCCCTCCACTTT
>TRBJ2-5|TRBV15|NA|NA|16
CATSRERGGGQETQYF
TGTGCCACCAGCAGAGAGAGAGGGGGGGGGCAAGAGACCCAGTACTTC
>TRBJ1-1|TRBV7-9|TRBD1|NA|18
CASSRGTGARFLNTEAFF
TGTGCCAGCAGCCGTGGGACAGGGGCGAGATTTCTGAACACTGAAGCTTTCTTT
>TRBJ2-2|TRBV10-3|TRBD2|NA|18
CAISTGLAGGPDTGELFF
TGTGCCATCAGTACGGGACTAGCGGGGGGGCCGGACACCGGGGAGCTGTTTTTT
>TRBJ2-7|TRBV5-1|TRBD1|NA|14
CASSLLGTGGEQYF
TGCGCCAGCAGCTTGTTGGGGACAGGAGGAGAGCAGTACTTC
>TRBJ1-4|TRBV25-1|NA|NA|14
CASRERGSNEKLFF
TGTGCCAGCAGAGAAAGGGGTTCTAATGAAAAACTGTTTTTT
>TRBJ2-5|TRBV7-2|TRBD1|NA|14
CASSQKTGGETQYF
TGTGCCAGCAGCCAAAAGACAGGGGGAGAGACCCAGTACTTC
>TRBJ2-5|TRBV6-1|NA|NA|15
CASSAGTGGQETQYF
TGTGCCAGCAGTGCTGGTACCGGGGGCCAAGAGACCCAGTACTTC
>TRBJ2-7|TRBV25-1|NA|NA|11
CASAEVREQYF
TGTGCCAGCGCCGAGGTTCGCGAGCAGTACTTC
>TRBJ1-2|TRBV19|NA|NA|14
CASNPGQANYGYTF
TGTGCCAGTAATCCGGGACAAGCCAACTATGGCTACACCTTC